This TCR beta chain emerged from a study of T-cell memory formation after mild COVID-19 (dated by TCRdb to about 2021). At the level of the whole study: TCR sequence clusters from the two donors were found to be largely donor specific. T-cell clones expanding and contracting after mild COVID-19 in a couple of donors were tracked by longitudinal TCRalpha and TCRbeta repertoire sequencing. Two young, previously healthy adult volunteers made up the cohort, one male and one female. The full study reports these points: From day 15 to 85, contracting clones showed balanced CD4/CD8 phenotypes, whereas a second wave of clones that expanded from day 15 to 37 leaned towards CD4+. Contracting CD4+ clones were located mainly in the CM and EM memory subsets, whereas CD8+ clones were found to be enriched in EMRA. Only a couple of mild cases were covered by the study, and larger cohorts that include severe cases with pre-infection samples were considered necessary. Whether the second-wave clones peaking on day 37 were SARS-CoV-2 specific was not confirmed. Some responding clones were found in pre-infection memory, which suggests that pre-existing cross-reactive memory T cells took part in the SARS-CoV-2 response.

The sequencer was an Illumina NovaSeq 6000. TCRalpha and TCRbeta cDNA libraries were constructed by 5'RACE with constant-segment primers, with sample barcodes and unique molecular identifiers being introduced. RNA was extracted from every sample with Trizol reagent. Library amplification was performed in two PCR steps, and a second sample barcode and Illumina TruSeq adapters were introduced in the second step. Libraries were sequenced on an Illumina NovaSeq with 2 x 150 bp paired-end reads. For the original study's pipeline: Demultiplexing of reads and collapsing into UMI-guided consensus sequences were performed with migec v1.2.7. Using mixcr v2.1.11, UMI consensuses were aligned to TRA and TRB V and J templates and then assembled into clonotypes. A clonotype was counted as expanded or contracted only if both edgeR and NoisET called the change significant, with noise models trained on biological replicates. For edgeR calls, a false discovery rate-adjusted p below 0.01 and a log2 fold-change threshold of 1 were applied. As an exploratory analysis of dynamics, max-normalized trajectories of the 1000 most abundant clonotypes were examined with PCA combined with hierarchical clustering. The CD4 or CD8 phenotype of responding clones was assigned using the separately sequenced CD4+ and CD8+ repertoires. The raw public reads went through TCRdb reprocessing: fastp at Q25, MiXCR clone calling, in-frame beta chains kept. Here each entry gathers all rows of one CDR3 protein and keeps the most common genes and DNA. V and J calls and clone size were set by TCRdb, not the authors. The sample has some 450,000 distinct CDR3 sequences on record, over 15% of them singletons. The ten largest clones represent under 25% of the sample.

PBMCs were isolated by Ficoll-Paque density gradient centrifugation. As concerns this clonotype: Its antigen is unknown. There are no base qualities to consult, and no much larger clone falls within one base.

The CDR3 has 15 amino acids, counting the end cysteine and phenylalanine. The read is trimmed to its CDR3 DNA, 45 bases read in frame from base 1. The germline V gene gives CDR1 as SGHTA and CDR2 as FQGNSA. V lost 3 bases and J lost 3 bases; the stretch between them is 14 bases long. Input material: PBMCs or a T cell subset sorted from them (not recorded which). The sequence links TRBV7-2 to TRBJ2-5; a weak D assignment points to TRBD1 (6 bases agree). This clonotype originated in a young man who had mild COVID-19 (a few samples of this study predate the infection). The sample titles of this study are shuffled in the database, so cell type and time point are left out; the donor was told from shared clones. The DNA sequence is as follows: TGTGCCAGCAGCTTCCAGGGGTGGGCGGAAGAGACCCAGTACTTC. Translated, it reads CASSFQGWAEETQYF.